In this sample, the clone carrying this T cell receptor beta chain turned up a few times. The data were obtained in a study of response to subunit inactivated influenza vaccine. The V segment lost 7 bases and the J segment 8 bases; nucleotides outside the gene matches: 7. The germline gives CDR1 LNHDA, CDR2 SQIVND (reference sequence). This CDR3 has 12 residues. TCRdb redid the calling of the RT-PCR reads with MiXCR, one entry per CDR3 protein. The table records about 540,000 distinct CDR3 sequences, 20% to 25% of them present only once. This same sample was also part of a study on T cells expressing NK-cell markers. This second study notes: Making the TCR beta cDNA relied on 5'RACE template switching with UMIs.

The receptor was isolated from a man aged 50 to 60 who received an inactivated influenza vaccine. The rearrangement uses TRBV19 and TRBJ1-1; 7 bases fit TRBD1. The sequencing used CD4+ T cells sorted from PBMCs, collected about 12 days after vaccination. Here the CDR3 DNA reads TGTGCCAGTACAAACAGGGGTTCCGAAGCTTTCTTT. This translates into CASTNRGSEAFF.